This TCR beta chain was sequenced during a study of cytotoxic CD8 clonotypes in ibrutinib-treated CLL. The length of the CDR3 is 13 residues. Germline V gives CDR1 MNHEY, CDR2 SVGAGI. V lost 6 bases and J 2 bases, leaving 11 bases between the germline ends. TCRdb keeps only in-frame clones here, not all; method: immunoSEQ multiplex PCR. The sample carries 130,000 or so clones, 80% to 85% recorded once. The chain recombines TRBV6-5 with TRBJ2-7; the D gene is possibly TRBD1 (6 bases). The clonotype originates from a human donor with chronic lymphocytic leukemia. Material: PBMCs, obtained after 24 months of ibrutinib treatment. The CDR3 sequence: CASSHRDTYEQYF. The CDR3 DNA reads TGTGCCAGCAGCCACAGGGATACCTACGAGCAGTACTTC.